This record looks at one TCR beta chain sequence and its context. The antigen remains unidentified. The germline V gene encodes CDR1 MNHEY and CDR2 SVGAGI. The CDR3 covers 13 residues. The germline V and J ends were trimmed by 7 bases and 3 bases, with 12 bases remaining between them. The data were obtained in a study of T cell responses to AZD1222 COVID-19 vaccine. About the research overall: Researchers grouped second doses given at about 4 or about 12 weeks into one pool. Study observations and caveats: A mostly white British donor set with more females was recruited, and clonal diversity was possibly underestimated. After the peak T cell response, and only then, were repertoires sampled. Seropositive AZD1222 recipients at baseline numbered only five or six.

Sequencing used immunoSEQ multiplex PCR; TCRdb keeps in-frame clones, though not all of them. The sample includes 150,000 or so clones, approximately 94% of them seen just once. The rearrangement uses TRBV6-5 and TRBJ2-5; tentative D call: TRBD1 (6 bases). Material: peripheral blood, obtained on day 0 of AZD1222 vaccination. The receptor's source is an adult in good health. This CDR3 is CASIRQVEETQYF. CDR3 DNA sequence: TGTGCCAGCATCAGACAGGTTGAAGAGACCCAGTACTTC.